The 4 T cell receptor beta chains below all came from one sample that was sequenced in a study of blood T cell repertoires in COVID-19. Assay used: immunoSEQ multiplex PCR; TCRdb lists only in-frame clones, some missing. The sample has about 200,000 clones, just under 90% seen once. Sequenced material: peripheral blood. All receptors come from a man between 60 and 75 years old who had recovered from COVID-19.

This chain connects TRBV3-1 (or the pseudogene TRBV3-2) to TRBJ2-3; 16 bases agree with TRBD2. Germline V CDR1 and CDR2: LGHDT, YNNKEL (reference sequence). The CDR3 loop spans 19 amino acids. The J segment lost 6 bases and the V segment lost 7 bases, leaving 16 bases of the junction unmatched. The CDR3 reads CASNPSPGLAGGPADTQYF. The CDR3 DNA reads as TGTGCCAGCAACCCTTCCCCGGGACTAGCGGGAGGGCCGGCTGATACGCAGTATTTT.

The CDR3 protein is CASSEASRPSGNTIYF. DNA for the CDR3: TGTGCCAGCAGTGAAGCGTCCAGGCCCTCTGGAAACACCATATATTTT. The chain combines TRBV6-1 with TRBJ1-3; D gene unclear. Germline V lookup: CDR1 MNHNS, CDR2 SASEGT. The CDR3 extends over 16 amino acids. The V end lost 0 bases, the J end lost 0 bases, and 9 bases lay between the germline ends.

This chain connects TRBV6-5 to TRBJ2-7, with 11 bases aligning to TRBD2. The CDR3 loop spans 16 amino acids. Germline V gene data show CDR1 as MNHEY and CDR2 as SVGAGI. V shed 0 bases, J shed 2 bases, and the junction held 3 bases outside the gene matches. DNA of the CDR3: TGTGCCAGCAGTTACTCGACTAGCGGGGCAACCTACGAGCAGTACTTC. Amino acids: CASSYSTSGATYEQYF.

The V call is TRBV4-3, the J call TRBJ1-5; 8 positions match TRBD1. The J segment lost 0 bases and the V segment lost 1 base, leaving 14 bases of the junction unmatched. Germline CDR1 reads LGHNA; CDR2 reads YSLEER. CDR3 size: 20 residues. CDR3 nucleotides: TGCGCCAGCAGCCAAGCAGTCATCGGACAGGGTCCCTTTAGCAATCAGCCCCAGCATTTT. This codes for CASSQAVIGQGPFSNQPQHF.